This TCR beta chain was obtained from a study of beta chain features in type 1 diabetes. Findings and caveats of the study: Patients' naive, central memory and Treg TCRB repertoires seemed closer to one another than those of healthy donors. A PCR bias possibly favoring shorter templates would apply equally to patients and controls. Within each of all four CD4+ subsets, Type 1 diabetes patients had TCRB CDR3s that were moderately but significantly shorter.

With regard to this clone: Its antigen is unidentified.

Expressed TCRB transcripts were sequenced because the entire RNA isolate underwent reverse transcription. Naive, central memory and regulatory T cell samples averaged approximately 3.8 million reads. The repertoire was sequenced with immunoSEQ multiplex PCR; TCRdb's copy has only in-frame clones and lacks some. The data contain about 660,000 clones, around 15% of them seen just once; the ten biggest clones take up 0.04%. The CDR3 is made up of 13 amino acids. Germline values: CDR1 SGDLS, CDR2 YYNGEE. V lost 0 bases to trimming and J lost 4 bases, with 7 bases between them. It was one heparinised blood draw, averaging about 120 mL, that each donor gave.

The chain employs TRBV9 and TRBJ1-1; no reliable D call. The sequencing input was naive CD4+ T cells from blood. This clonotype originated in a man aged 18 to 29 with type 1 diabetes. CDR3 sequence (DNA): TGTGCCAGCAGCGTAGTGAGACCCACTGAAGCTTTCTTT. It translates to CASSVVRPTEAFF.